The clone carrying this TCR beta chain was recorded only once. The V gene lost 4 bases and the J gene lost 6 bases, with 17 bases spanning the gap. There are 15 residues in the CDR3. The germline V gene encodes CDR1 SGHNT and CDR2 YYREEE (reference sequence). The data were obtained in a study of blood T cell repertoires in COVID-19. In the authors' methods: Scientists estimated how many nucleated cells there were by amplifying reference gene primers. Profiled with immunoSEQ multiplex PCR; TCRdb holds only in-frame clones, not every one. D and trimming come from the DNA, and the V and J calls and clone size come from that table. The sample lists about 100,000 clones, approximately 85% occurring once.

Sequenced material: peripheral blood. This TCR was recovered from a woman aged 60-70 years with acute or convalescent COVID-19. V usage is TRBV5-4 and J usage is TRBJ2-1; maybe TRBD2 (5 bases). Here the CDR3 reads CASSKRLTSPNEQFF. In DNA form, the CDR3 reads TGTGCCAGCAGCAAGCGGCTTACAAGCCCCAATGAGCAGTTCTTC.